The rows below give T cell receptor beta chains drawn from one sample of a study of OX40 agonist ivuxolimab in advanced cancers. Data came from immunoSEQ multiplex PCR; TCRdb stores just in-frame clones and leaves some out. The data contain 60,000 or so clones, approximately 86% of them seen just once; the ten biggest clones take up 10% to 15%. This material consisted of CD4+ or CD8+ T cells sorted from blood, taken in a trial of the OX40 agonist ivuxolimab. These TCRs come from an adult with an advanced solid tumor such as melanoma, head and neck, liver or kidney cancer. The CDR3 runs from the conserved cysteine through the conserved F or W. The order of the fields is D gene, clone size, J gene, V gene, CDR3 protein, CDR3 DNA. The D gene is left open where the match is weak. Size tells how often a clone was seen (once, few, many) or the class of an expanded clone, and some rows leave it out.

. | . | TRBJ2-1 | TRBV18 | CASSLPPYNEQFF | TGTGCCAGCTCACTCCCCCCTTACAATGAGCAGTTCTTC
TRBD1 | . | TRBJ1-2 | TRBV11-2 | CASRSGTGKGYTF | TGTGCCAGCAGATCCGGGACAGGGAAGGGCTACACCTTC
. | once | TRBJ2-7 | TRBV10-3 | CAISDGQGAYEQYF | TGTGCCATCAGTGATGGGCAGGGCGCCTACGAGCAGTACTTC
TRBD1 | . | TRBJ1-1 | TRBV29-1 | CGSDRADTEAFF | TGCGGATCTGACAGGGCAGACACTGAAGCTTTCTTT
. | . | TRBJ1-2 | TRBV28 | CASRDRVGGYTF | TGTGCCAGCCGGGACCGCGTAGGCGGCTACACCTTC
TRBD2 | . | TRBJ2-7 | TRBV28 | CASSPDSGGGRIREQYF | TGTGCCAGCAGCCCCGATAGCGGGGGGGGCCGAATTCGGGAGCAGTACTTC
TRBD1 | . | TRBJ2-3 | TRBV11-1 | CASSFRDRGHDTQYF | TGTGCCAGCAGCTTCCGGGACAGGGGGCACGATACGCAGTATTTT
TRBD1 | . | TRBJ1-5 | TRBV6-1 | CAYPDRGDQPQHF | TGTGCCTACCCCGACAGGGGAGATCAGCCCCAGCATTTT
. | few | TRBJ1-5 | TRBV11-2 | CASSLDWSSNQPQHF | TGTGCCAGCAGCTTAGACTGGAGCAGCAATCAGCCCCAGCATTTT
TRBD1 | . | TRBJ1-2 | TRBV4-3 | CASSQLGQVFYGYTF | TGCGCCAGCAGCCAACTTGGACAGGTCTTCTATGGCTACACCTTC
. | once | TRBJ1-1 | TRBV5-6 | CASSLGGNAFF | TGTGCCAGCAGCTTGGGGGGGAATGCTTTCTTT